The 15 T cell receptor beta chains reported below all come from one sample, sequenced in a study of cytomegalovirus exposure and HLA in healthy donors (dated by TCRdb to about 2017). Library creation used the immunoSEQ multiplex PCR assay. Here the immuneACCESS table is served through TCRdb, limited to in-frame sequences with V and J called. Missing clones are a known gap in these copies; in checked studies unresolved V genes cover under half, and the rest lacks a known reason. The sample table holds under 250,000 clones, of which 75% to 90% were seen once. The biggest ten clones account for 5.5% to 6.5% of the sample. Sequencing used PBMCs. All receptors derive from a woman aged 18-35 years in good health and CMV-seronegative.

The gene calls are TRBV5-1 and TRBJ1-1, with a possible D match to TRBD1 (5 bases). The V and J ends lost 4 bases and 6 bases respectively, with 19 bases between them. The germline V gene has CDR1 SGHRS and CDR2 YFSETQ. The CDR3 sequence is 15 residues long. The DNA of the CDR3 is TGCGCCAGCAGCATGGACGGTTATCGAGGGGCTGAAGCTTTCTTT. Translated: CASSMDGYRGAEAFF. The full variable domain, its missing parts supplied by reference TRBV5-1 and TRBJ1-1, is KAGVTQTPRYLIKTRGQQVTLSCSPISGHRSVSWYQQTPGQGLQFLFEYFSETQRNKGNFPGRFSGRQFSNSRSEMNVSTLELGDSALYLCASSMDGYRGAEAFFGQGTRLTVV.

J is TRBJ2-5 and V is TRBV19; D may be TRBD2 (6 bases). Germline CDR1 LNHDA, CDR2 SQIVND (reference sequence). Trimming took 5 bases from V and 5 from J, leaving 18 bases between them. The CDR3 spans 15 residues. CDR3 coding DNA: TGTGCCAGTAGTGTGGGACTGGGATTGAGGGAGACCCAGTACTTC. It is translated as CASSVGLGLRETQYF.

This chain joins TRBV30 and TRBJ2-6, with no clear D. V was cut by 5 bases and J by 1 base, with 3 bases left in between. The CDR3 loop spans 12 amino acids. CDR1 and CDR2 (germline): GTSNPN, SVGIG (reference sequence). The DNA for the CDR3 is TGTGCCTGGTTGTCTGGGGCCAACGTCCTGACTTTC. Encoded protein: CAWLSGANVLTF. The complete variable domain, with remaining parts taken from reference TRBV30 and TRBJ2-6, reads SQTIHQWPATLVQPVGSPLSLECTVEGTSNPNLYWYRQAAGRGLQLLFYSVGIGQISSEVPQNLSASRPQDRQFILSSKKLLLSDSGFYLCAWLSGANVLTFGAGSRLTVL.

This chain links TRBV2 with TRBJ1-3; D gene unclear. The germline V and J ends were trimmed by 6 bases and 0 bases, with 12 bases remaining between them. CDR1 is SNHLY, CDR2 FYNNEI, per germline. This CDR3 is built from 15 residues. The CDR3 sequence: CASRAAESSGNTIYF. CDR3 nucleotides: TGTGCCAGCAGGGCCGCGGAGAGCTCTGGAAACACCATATATTTT.

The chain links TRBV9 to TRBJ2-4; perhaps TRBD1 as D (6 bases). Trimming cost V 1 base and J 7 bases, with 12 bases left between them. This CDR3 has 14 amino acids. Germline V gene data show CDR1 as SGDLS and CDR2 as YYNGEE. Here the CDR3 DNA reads TGTGCCAGCAGCGTAACAGGGTTCGGTAACATTCAGTACTTC. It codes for CASSVTGFGNIQYF. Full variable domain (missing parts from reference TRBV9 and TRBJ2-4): DSGVTQTPKHLITATGQRVTLRCSPRSGDLSVYWYQQSLDQGLQFLIQYYNGEERAKGNILERFSAQQFPDLHSELNLSSLELGDSALYFCASSVTGFGNIQYFGAGTRLSVL.

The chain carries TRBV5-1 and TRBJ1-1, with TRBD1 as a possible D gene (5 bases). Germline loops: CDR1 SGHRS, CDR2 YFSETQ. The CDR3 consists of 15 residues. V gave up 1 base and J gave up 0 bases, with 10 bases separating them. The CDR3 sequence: CASSLTGAMNTEAFF. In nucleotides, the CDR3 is TGCGCCAGCAGCTTGACAGGCGCCATGAACACTGAAGCTTTCTTT. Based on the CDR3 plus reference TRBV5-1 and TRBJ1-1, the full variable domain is KAGVTQTPRYLIKTRGQQVTLSCSPISGHRSVSWYQQTPGQGLQFLFEYFSETQRNKGNFPGRFSGRQFSNSRSEMNVSTLELGDSALYLCASSLTGAMNTEAFFGQGTRLTVV.

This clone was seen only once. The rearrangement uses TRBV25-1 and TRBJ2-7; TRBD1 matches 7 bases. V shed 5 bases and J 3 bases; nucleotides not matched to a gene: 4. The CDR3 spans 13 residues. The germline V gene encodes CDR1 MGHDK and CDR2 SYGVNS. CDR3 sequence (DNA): TGTGCCAGCAGTAAAGGGGGCGTCTACGAGCAGTACTTC. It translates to CASSKGGVYEQYF.

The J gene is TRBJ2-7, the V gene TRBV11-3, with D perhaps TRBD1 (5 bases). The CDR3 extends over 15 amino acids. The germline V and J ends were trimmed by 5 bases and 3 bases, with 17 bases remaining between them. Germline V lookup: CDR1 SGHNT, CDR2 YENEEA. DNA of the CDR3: TGTGCCAGCAGCACCGGACGGACACCACTCTACGAGCAGTACTTC. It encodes CASSTGRTPLYEQYF. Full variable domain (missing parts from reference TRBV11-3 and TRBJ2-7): EAGVVQSPRYKIIEKKQPVAFWCNPISGHNTLYWYLQNLGQGPELLIRYENEEAVDDSQLPKDRFSAERLKGVDSTLKIQPAELGDSAVYLCASSTGRTPLYEQYFGPGTRLTVT.

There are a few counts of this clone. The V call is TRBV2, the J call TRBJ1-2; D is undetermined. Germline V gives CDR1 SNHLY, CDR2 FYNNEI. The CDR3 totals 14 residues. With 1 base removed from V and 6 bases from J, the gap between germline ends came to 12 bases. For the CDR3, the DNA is TGTGCCAGCAGTGAAGGGGCGGGTAGGGATGGCTACACCTTC. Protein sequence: CASSEGAGRDGYTF.

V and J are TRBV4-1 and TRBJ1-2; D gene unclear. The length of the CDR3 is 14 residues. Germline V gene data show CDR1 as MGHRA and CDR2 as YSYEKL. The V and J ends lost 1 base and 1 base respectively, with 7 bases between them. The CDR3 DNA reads TGCGCCAGCAGCCAAGTAAGGAATAACTATGGCTACACCTTC. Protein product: CASSQVRNNYGYTF.

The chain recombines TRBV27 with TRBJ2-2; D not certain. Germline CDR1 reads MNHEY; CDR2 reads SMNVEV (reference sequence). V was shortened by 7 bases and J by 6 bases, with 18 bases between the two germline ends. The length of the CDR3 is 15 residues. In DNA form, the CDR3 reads TGTGCCAGCACCTTGTCGAAGGCCGGCTCCGGGGAGCTGTTTTTT. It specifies CASTLSKAGSGELFF.

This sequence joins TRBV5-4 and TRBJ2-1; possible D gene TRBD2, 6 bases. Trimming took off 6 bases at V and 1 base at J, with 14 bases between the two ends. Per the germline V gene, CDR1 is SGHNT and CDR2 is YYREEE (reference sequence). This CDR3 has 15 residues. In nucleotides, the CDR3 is TGTGCCAGCACCTCGGAGGGCCTGTCCTACAATGAGCAGTTCTTC. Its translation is CASTSEGLSYNEQFF.

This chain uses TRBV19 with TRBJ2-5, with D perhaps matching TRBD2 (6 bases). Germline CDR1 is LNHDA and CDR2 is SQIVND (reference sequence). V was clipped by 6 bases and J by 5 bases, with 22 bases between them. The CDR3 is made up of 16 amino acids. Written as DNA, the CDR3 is TGTGCCAGTAGCCCGGCAAGACTAGTATTCGGCGAGACCCAGTACTTC. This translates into CASSPARLVFGETQYF.

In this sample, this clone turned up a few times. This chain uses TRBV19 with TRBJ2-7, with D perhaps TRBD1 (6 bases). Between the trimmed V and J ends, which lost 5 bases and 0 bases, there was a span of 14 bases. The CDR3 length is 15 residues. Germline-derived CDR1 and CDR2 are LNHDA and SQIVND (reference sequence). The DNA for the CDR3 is TGTGCCAGTAGTCCCCGACAGGTTATCTCCTACGAGCAGTACTTC. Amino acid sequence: CASSPRQVISYEQYF.

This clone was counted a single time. DNA for the CDR3: TGTGCCAGCAGCGCCGCCGACACGGGGGCTTATGGCTACACCTTC. The encoded protein is CASSAADTGAYGYTF. The rearrangement uses TRBV9 and TRBJ1-2, with D possibly being TRBD1 (6 bases). Per the germline V gene, CDR1 is SGDLS and CDR2 is YYNGEE. The V end lost 3 bases, the J end lost 5 bases, and 17 bases lay between the germline ends. CDR3 length equals 15 residues. The variable domain in full, with the rest retrieved from reference TRBV9 and TRBJ1-2, is DSGVTQTPKHLITATGQRVTLRCSPRSGDLSVYWYQQSLDQGLQFLIQYYNGEERAKGNILERFSAQQFPDLHSELNLSSLELGDSALYFCASSAADTGAYGYTFGSGTRLTVV.